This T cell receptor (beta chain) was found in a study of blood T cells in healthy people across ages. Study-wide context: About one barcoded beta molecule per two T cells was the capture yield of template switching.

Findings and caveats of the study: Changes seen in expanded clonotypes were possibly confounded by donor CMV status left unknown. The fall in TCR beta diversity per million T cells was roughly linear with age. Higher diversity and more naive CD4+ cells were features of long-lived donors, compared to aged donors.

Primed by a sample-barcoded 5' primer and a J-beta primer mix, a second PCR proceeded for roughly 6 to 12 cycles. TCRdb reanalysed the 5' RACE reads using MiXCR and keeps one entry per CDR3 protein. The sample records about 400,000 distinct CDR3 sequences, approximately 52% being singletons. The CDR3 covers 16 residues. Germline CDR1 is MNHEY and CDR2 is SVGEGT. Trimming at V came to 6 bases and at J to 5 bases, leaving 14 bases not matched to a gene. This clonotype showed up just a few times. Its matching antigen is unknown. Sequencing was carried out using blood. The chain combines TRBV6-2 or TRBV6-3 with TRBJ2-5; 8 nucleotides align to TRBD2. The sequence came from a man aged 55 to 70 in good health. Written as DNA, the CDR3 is TGTGCCAGCAGACAACCTGGGAGCGGGAGTGGGGAGACCCAGTACTTC. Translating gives CASRQPGSGSGETQYF.